These T cell receptor beta chains were read from a single sample in a study of radiation and T cells in renal cell carcinoma. TCRdb's copy holds only in-frame clones and misses some; the assay was immunoSEQ multiplex PCR. The data show approximately 170,000 clones, with roughly 90% seen just once and approximately 10% held by the top ten. Sequences were derived from blood, sampled from a patient whose treatment included radiotherapy and nephrectomy. The source of these receptors is a woman between 50 and 59 years old with renal cell carcinoma. Both conserved end residues are part of each CDR3. The D gene is left open where the match is weak. Some rows have no size entry. The others give once, few or many, or a class for an expanded clone.

cdr3_aa cdr3_nt d_call v_call clone_size j_call
CAWSPGSNTGELFF TGTGCCTGGAGCCCGGGATCGAACACCGGGGAGCTGTTTTTT NA TRBV30 NA TRBJ2-2
CASSFIGEKLFF TGTGCCAGCAGCTTTATAGGTGAAAAACTGTTTTTT NA TRBV7-9 NA TRBJ1-4
CASSRESSYNEQFF TGTGCCAGCAGTAGAGAGAGCTCCTACAATGAGCAGTTCTTC NA TRBV25-1 NA TRBJ2-1
CAISSQGALDEKLFF TGTGCCATCAGTTCACAGGGGGCCCTCGATGAAAAACTGTTTTTT TRBD1 TRBV10-3 NA TRBJ1-4
CASSLGRGWTGELFF TGTGCCAGCAGCCTAGGACGGGGTTGGACCGGGGAGCTGTTTTTT NA TRBV5-4 NA TRBJ2-2
CASSMDKGGSPLHF TGTGCCAGTAGTATGGATAAGGGCGGTTCACCCCTCCACTTT NA TRBV19 NA TRBJ1-6
CASSRYGTGGTGELFF TGCGCCAGCAGCCGGTATGGGACAGGGGGCACCGGGGAGCTGTTTTTT TRBD1 TRBV4-3 NA TRBJ2-2
CASSAGTFTDTQYF TGTGCCAGCAGCGCAGGGACGTTCACAGATACGCAGTATTTT NA TRBV9 NA TRBJ2-3
CSVEGVLADTQYF TGCAGCGTTGAGGGGGTACTCGCCGATACGCAGTATTTT NA TRBV29-1 NA TRBJ2-3
CASSNRETQYF TGTGCCAGCAGCAATCGAGAGACCCAGTACTTC NA TRBV7-9 NA TRBJ2-5
CASSYSDRPNTEAFF TGTGCCAGCAGTTACTCGGACAGACCGAACACTGAAGCTTTCTTT NA TRBV6-5 NA TRBJ1-1
CASSLRDGPYEQYF TGTGCCAGCAGTCTCCGGGACGGTCCCTACGAGCAGTACTTC NA TRBV6-5 NA TRBJ2-7
CAWSGLSSYNEQFF TGTGCCTGGAGTGGCCTCAGCTCCTACAATGAGCAGTTCTTC NA TRBV30 NA TRBJ2-1
CASGLSGQAGTGELFF TGTGCTAGTGGTTTGTCGGGACAAGCCGGCACCGGGGAGCTGTTTTTT NA TRBV12-5 NA TRBJ2-2
CSVRNPSAGTTDTQYF TGCAGCGTCAGAAACCCCAGCGCTGGGACTACAGATACGCAGTATTTT NA TRBV29-1 NA TRBJ2-3
CASSLRGLNTGELFF TGTGCCAGCAGCTTGAGGGGCTTGAACACCGGGGAGCTGTTTTTT NA TRBV5-4 NA TRBJ2-2
CASILSTDTQYF TGTGCCAGCATCCTTAGCACAGATACGCAGTATTTT NA TRBV5-8 NA TRBJ2-3
CASSPPSGGNQPQHF TGTGCCAGCAGTCCTCCCTCCGGAGGCAATCAGCCCCAGCATTTT NA TRBV6-4 NA TRBJ1-5
CASSLSGVGELFF TGTGCCAGCAGTTTGAGCGGGGTCGGGGAGCTGTTTTTT TRBD2 TRBV28 once TRBJ2-2
CASSLSGVNSPLHF TGTGCCAGCAGTTTGTCGGGAGTTAATTCACCCCTCCACTTT NA TRBV6-6 NA TRBJ1-6
CASSLAGGSNQPQHF TGTGCCAGCAGCTTAGCAGGGGGCAGCAATCAGCCCCAGCATTTT TRBD1 TRBV7-9 NA TRBJ1-5
CASSLGGNGNTIYF TGTGCCAGCAGTTTAGGGGGAAATGGAAACACCATATATTTT NA TRBV27 NA TRBJ1-3
CAWDRDSRTEAFF TGTGCCTGGGACAGGGATAGTCGTACTGAAGCTTTCTTT TRBD1 TRBV30 NA TRBJ1-1
CASSLLYGGVYEQYF TGCGCCAGCAGCTTGCTATATGGCGGGGTATACGAGCAGTACTTC NA TRBV5-1 NA TRBJ2-7
CASREVWDTDTQYF TGTGCCAGCAGGGAGGTTTGGGACACAGATACGCAGTATTTT NA TRBV6-1 once TRBJ2-3
CASSSGTGGLRQPQHF TGTGCCAGCAGCTCCGGGACAGGGGGCTTGAGACAGCCCCAGCATTTT TRBD1 TRBV5-8 NA TRBJ1-5
CASSVGSAGTEAFF TGTGCCAGCAGCGTAGGCTCCGCGGGCACTGAAGCTTTCTTT NA TRBV9 NA TRBJ1-1
CASNSDGSYGYTF TGTGCCAGCAATTCGGACGGTTCCTATGGCTACACCTTC NA TRBV7-2 NA TRBJ1-2
CSVRDRGQHQPQHF TGCAGCGTTAGAGACAGGGGGCAACATCAGCCCCAGCATTTT TRBD1 TRBV29-1 NA TRBJ1-5